These T cell receptor beta chains were read from a single sample in a study of blood T cell repertoires in COVID-19. TCRdb's copy holds only in-frame clones and misses some; the assay was immunoSEQ multiplex PCR. The repertoire holds fewer than 200,000 clones, with about 87% as singletons. The specimen sequenced was peripheral blood. These receptor sequences come from a woman in her sixties or seventies with COVID-19, enrolled during active disease. Each CDR3 is given with its conserved first and last residue. The D gene is left open where the match is weak. Clone size is stated in some rows and not others, as once, few, many or a class when expanded.

TRBJ1-2 | NA | NA | TRBV18 | TGTGCCAGCTCCCCACAAGACGGGCCAGGGGACTATGGCTACACCTTC | CASSPQDGPGDYGYTF
TRBJ1-6 | NA | NA | TRBV7-9 | TGTGCCAGCAGCCCCGTAGTCGTAACGGCCCTCCACTTT | CASSPVVVTALHF
TRBJ1-1 | NA | NA | TRBV7-9 | TGTGCCAGCAGCTTAGGAGGGAGTAACACTGAAGCTTTCTTT | CASSLGGSNTEAFF
TRBJ1-4 | NA | TRBD1 | TRBV7-2 | TGTGCCAGCAGCTTAGTATCCCGACAGGGGGGCGAAAAACTGTTTTTT | CASSLVSRQGGEKLFF
TRBJ2-3 | once | NA | TRBV5-1 | TGCGCCAGCAGCTTGGTGGTAGCGGCGAGCACAGATACGCAGTATTTT | CASSLVVAASTDTQYF
TRBJ2-7 | NA | TRBD1 | TRBV30 | TGTGCCTGGAGTGCGGGACAGGGAATCTACGAGCAGTACTTC | CAWSAGQGIYEQYF
TRBJ1-1 | NA | TRBD1 | TRBV5-6 | TGTGCCAGCAGCTTGGGGGACAGGGGGCGCAACACTGAAGCTTTCTTT | CASSLGDRGRNTEAFF
TRBJ2-7 | NA | TRBD1 | TRBV10-3 | TGTGCCGCCACCGGGGACAGCGGCTCCTACGAGCAGTACTTC | CAATGDSGSYEQYF
TRBJ2-7 | NA | NA | TRBV6-5 | TGTGCCAGCAGTTTATCAGAATACGAGCAGTACTTC | CASSLSEYEQYF
TRBJ2-7 | NA | TRBD2 | TRBV18 | TGTGCCAGCTCTTCCGGGACTAGTGACTCCTACGAGCAGTACTTC | CASSSGTSDSYEQYF
TRBJ2-5 | NA | TRBD2 | TRBV4-2 | TGTGCCAGCAGCCAGGCTAGCGGGAGTGGTGAGACCCAGTACTTC | CASSQASGSGETQYF
TRBJ1-2 | few | TRBD1 | TRBV5-1 | TGCGCCAGCAGCCTCGGGACAGGACAAGAGATCGGCTACACCTTC | CASSLGTGQEIGYTF
TRBJ1-5 | NA | NA | TRBV6-5 | TGTGCCAGTGTAGGGAGCGGAAGTGGGCAGCCCCAGCATTTT | CASVGSGSGQPQHF
TRBJ2-2 | NA | NA | TRBV10-1 | TGCGCCAGCAGTGAAGACGGCGGGTTTCTCGGGGAGCTGTTTTTT | CASSEDGGFLGELFF
TRBJ2-7 | once | NA | TRBV19 | TGTGCCAGTAGTATAAAGATCTCGTCGGACATGGTGGTGAAGCAGTACTTC | CASSIKISSDMVVKQYF
TRBJ2-1 | NA | TRBD2 | TRBV11-3 | TGTGCCAGCAGCTTAGATTCGGCGGGAGCGGGGAATGAGCAGTTCTTC | CASSLDSAGAGNEQFF
TRBJ2-6 | once | NA | TRBV3-1/TRBV3-2 | TGTGCCAGCAGCCAAGAAGCAGGGGCTACTGGGGCCAACGTCCTGACTTTC | CASSQEAGATGANVLTF
TRBJ2-3 | NA | NA | TRBV7-2 | TGTGCCAGCAGCCGGGACATCACAGATACGCAGTATTTT | CASSRDITDTQYF
TRBJ1-2 | NA | NA | TRBV5-1 | TGCGCCAGCAGCTTGAACGGGGGGGACCCTAACTATGGCTACACCTTC | CASSLNGGDPNYGYTF
TRBJ2-7 | once | NA | TRBV6-6 | TGTGCCAGCAGTTACGATGGGAGCTCCTACGAGCAGTACTTC | CASSYDGSSYEQYF
TRBJ1-2 | NA | NA | TRBV24-1 | TGTGCCACCAGTGCCGAGAGGACCAGCGGGGGAGGCTACACCTTC | CATSAERTSGGGYTF
TRBJ1-5 | NA | NA | TRBV29-1 | TGCAGCGTTGTTGTAGGTGAGGGTCAGCCCCAGCATTTT | CSVVVGEGQPQHF
TRBJ2-1 | NA | NA | TRBV5-6 | TGTGCCAGCAGCATACTGGACAAATACAATGAGCAGTTCTTC | CASSILDKYNEQFF
TRBJ2-7 | NA | TRBD2 | TRBV29-1 | TGCAGCGTTCAGAACTGGGGGGGTTACGAGCAGTACTTC | CSVQNWGGYEQYF
TRBJ2-5 | NA | TRBD2 | TRBV3-1/TRBV3-2 | TGTGCCAGCAGCCAGGCCGGGACTAGCGGAAAAGAGACCCAGTACTTC | CASSQAGTSGKETQYF
TRBJ1-2 | NA | NA | TRBV12-3/TRBV12-4 | TGTGCCAGCAGGTTATTGGGAGGGTATGGCTACACCTTC | CASRLLGGYGYTF
TRBJ2-5 | NA | NA | TRBV19 | TGTGCCAGTAGTATCCTAGGCGGGAAAGAGACCCAGTACTTC | CASSILGGKETQYF
TRBJ1-1 | NA | TRBD1 | TRBV14 | TGTGCCAGCAGCGAGGCAGGGGGTAAAGCTTTCTTT | CASSEAGGKAFF
TRBJ2-1 | NA | TRBD1 | TRBV5-6 | TGTGCCAGCAGCTTCTGGACAGGGAGGAATGAGCAGTTCTTC | CASSFWTGRNEQFF
TRBJ2-7 | once | NA | TRBV5-6 | TGTGCCAGCAGCCGCAGATACGAGCAGTACTTC | CASSRRYEQYF
TRBJ2-7 | NA | TRBD1 | TRBV19 | TGTGCCAGTAGGTCAGACAGGGCAAACTCCTACGAGCAGTACTTC | CASRSDRANSYEQYF
TRBJ2-3 | NA | TRBD1 | TRBV10-3 | TGTGCCATTGGACAGGGTGACACAGATACGCAGTATTTT | CAIGQGDTDTQYF
TRBJ1-6 | NA | TRBD1 | TRBV19 | TGTGCCAGTACTACTCTATACAGGGGGCGGAATTCACCCCTCCACTTT | CASTTLYRGRNSPLHF
TRBJ2-5 | NA | TRBD2 | TRBV10-3 | TGTGCCATTGCCGGGCGGGGGGCCCAAGAGACCCAGTACTTC | CAIAGRGAQETQYF
TRBJ1-4 | NA | NA | TRBV5-6 | TGTGCCAGCAGCCGGGACATACCCAGGGAAAAACTGTTTTTT | CASSRDIPREKLFF
TRBJ2-7 | few | NA | TRBV5-1 | TGCGCCAGCAGCAAAGACGGAGACCTCTACGAGCAGTACTTC | CASSKDGDLYEQYF
TRBJ2-7 | NA | NA | TRBV5-4 | TGTGCCAGCAGCTTGACGAGCGGAACCTCCTACGAGCAGTACTTC | CASSLTSGTSYEQYF
TRBJ2-7 | NA | TRBD2 | TRBV6-5 | TGTGCCAGCAGTTTGGTGCGACTAGCGGGAGTGGGGGAGCAGTACTTC | CASSLVRLAGVGEQYF
TRBJ2-7 | NA | TRBD2 | TRBV27 | TGTGCCAGCAGTTTACTAGCGGGAGGGGCCCCTTCCTACGAGCAGTACTTC | CASSLLAGGAPSYEQYF
TRBJ2-3 | NA | NA | TRBV3-1/TRBV3-2 | TGTGCCAGCAGCCAAGATACGGGTGGCGCAGATACGCAGTATTTT | CASSQDTGGADTQYF
TRBJ2-1 | NA | TRBD2 | TRBV3-1/TRBV3-2 | TGTGCCAGCAGCCAAGAGGCTAGCGGGATTAATGAGCAGTTCTTC | CASSQEASGINEQFF
TRBJ2-5 | NA | TRBD1 | TRBV19 | TGTGCCAGTAGTACAAGACAGGGATCAGAGACCCAGTACTTC | CASSTRQGSETQYF
TRBJ1-2 | NA | TRBD1 | TRBV19 | TGTGCCAGTAGGACCGGGACAGGGCCGTCTAACTATGGCTACACCTTC | CASRTGTGPSNYGYTF
TRBJ2-7 | NA | TRBD2 | TRBV11-3 | TGTGCCAGCAGCTCGCTCGGACTAGCGGGGTACGAGCAGTACTTC | CASSSLGLAGYEQYF
TRBJ1-2 | NA | TRBD1 | TRBV5-4 | TGTGCCAGCAGCTCCAGGACAGGGACCAGTTATGGCTACACCTTC | CASSSRTGTSYGYTF
TRBJ2-7 | NA | NA | TRBV18 | TGTGCCAGCTCACCATCTGGCATCCTTTACGAGCAGTACTTC | CASSPSGILYEQYF
TRBJ2-4 | NA | NA | TRBV5-5 | TGTGCCAGCAGCTTGTACGGCAGCGGAGCCAAAAACATTCAGTACTTC | CASSLYGSGAKNIQYF
TRBJ1-1 | NA | NA | TRBV3-1/TRBV3-2 | TGTGCCAGCAGCCCAAATTCGGGGTTCGCTGAAGCTTTCTTT | CASSPNSGFAEAFF
TRBJ1-6 | NA | TRBD1 | TRBV2 | TGTGCCAGCAGACCCGACAGGGGAAAATCACCCCTCCACTTT | CASRPDRGKSPLHF
TRBJ1-5 | NA | TRBD1 | TRBV6-5 | TGTGCCAGCAGTTACTCGAACAGGGGGCATCAGCCCCAGCATTTT | CASSYSNRGHQPQHF
TRBJ2-6 | NA | NA | TRBV5-1 | TGCGCCAGCAGCGTAACAGGGTCTGGGGCCAACGTCCTGACTTTC | CASSVTGSGANVLTF
TRBJ1-3 | NA | NA | TRBV27 | TGTGCCAGCAGTTTCGTCTTAAGAGGGAGTGTCGGAAACACCATATATTTT | CASSFVLRGSVGNTIYF
TRBJ2-6 | once | NA | TRBV28 | TGTGCCACCACGGACTTCGGGGCCAACGTCCTGACTTTC | CATTDFGANVLTF
TRBJ1-4 | NA | TRBD1 | TRBV25-1 | TGTGCCAGCAGTGAGCGGTCCGGGACAGGGTATGAAAAACTGTTTTTT | CASSERSGTGYEKLFF
TRBJ2-3 | once | TRBD2 | TRBV11-2 | TGTGCCAGCAGCACACGGACTAGCGGTCTCACAGATACGCAGTATTTT | CASSTRTSGLTDTQYF
TRBJ2-5 | NA | TRBD2 | TRBV10-3 | TGTGCCATCAGTGGACTAGCGGGAGGCCTTCAAGAGACCCAGTACTTC | CAISGLAGGLQETQYF
TRBJ1-1 | NA | TRBD1 | TRBV27 | TGTGCCAGCACCGCAGACAGGGGTCACAACACTGAAGCTTTCTTT | CASTADRGHNTEAFF
TRBJ1-5 | NA | NA | TRBV7-8 | TGTGCCAGCAGCTCCGAACACAGGGTAGGTCAGCCCCAGCATTTT | CASSSEHRVGQPQHF